This entry lists 27 T cell receptor beta chains sequenced from one sample in a study of blood T cell repertoires in COVID-19. TCRdb's copy holds only in-frame clones and misses some; the assay was immunoSEQ multiplex PCR. The table shows 95,000 to 150,000 clones, with 70% to 85% occurring only once. Sequenced: peripheral blood. These receptors originate from a woman aged 65 to 85 with acute or convalescent COVID-19.

The table lists this clone with a few counts. This chain connects TRBV4-3 to TRBJ1-2; D gene uncertain. V was pared by 0 bases and J by 0 bases, with 8 bases between. The CDR3 is 15 residues long. The germline V gene has CDR1 LGHNA and CDR2 YSLEER. In DNA, the CDR3 is TGCGCCAGCAGCCAAGATCTCGGGGCTAACTATGGCTACACCTTC. Translating gives CASSQDLGANYGYTF.

The V gene is TRBV9, the J gene TRBJ2-7; 7 bases are a match to TRBD1. This CDR3 comprises 17 residues. The V gene's germline CDR1 is SGDLS and CDR2 YYNGEE. With 0 bases clipped from V and 0 bases from J, the junction kept 9 bases outside the gene matches. This chain's CDR3 is CASSVGAGQDRSYEQYF. In nucleotides, the CDR3 is TGTGCCAGCAGCGTAGGTGCTGGACAGGACCGCTCCTACGAGCAGTACTTC.

The CDR3, as DNA: TGCGCCAGCAGACTTGACAGTTTGACTTCACCCCTCCACTTT. Its translation is CASRLDSLTSPLHF. The chain has TRBV5-1 and TRBJ1-6, with a weak D call TRBD1 (5 bases). The ends were cut back, 5 bases at V and 9 bases at J, with 15 bases in the middle. This CDR3 has 14 amino acids. Germline V CDR1 and CDR2: SGHRS, YFSETQ.

The chain couples TRBV7-2 to TRBJ2-4; 9 bases are a match to TRBD2. This CDR3 has 17 amino acids. Losses at the gene ends were 2 bases for V and 7 bases for J; bases not matched to a gene: 12. The V gene's germline CDR1 is SGHTA and CDR2 FQGNSA. Here the CDR3 DNA reads TGTGCCAGCAGCTTACAAGGCGCGGGCGGGGGGGCGAACATTCAGTACTTC. Translated, it gives CASSLQGAGGGANIQYF.

J is TRBJ2-7 and V is TRBV5-4; 12 bases line up with TRBD1. Germline V gives CDR1 SGHNT, CDR2 YYREEE (reference sequence). Trimming at V came to 0 bases and at J to 7 bases, leaving 5 bases not matched to a gene. The CDR3 loop spans 15 amino acids. CDR3 DNA sequence: TGTGCCAGCAGCTTGGTGGGACAGGGGGCAAGGGAGCAGTACTTC. Translated, it gives CASSLVGQGAREQYF.

The chain uses TRBV7-2 and TRBJ2-7; TRBD1 agrees at 9 bases. The germline CDR1 and CDR2 sequences are SGHTA and FQGNSA. The CDR3 covers 14 residues. The trim removed 6 bases at V and 6 bases at J, leaving 9 bases unmatched. The CDR3 is CASRATGGVFEQYF. For the CDR3, the DNA is TGTGCCAGCAGAGCGACAGGGGGAGTCTTCGAGCAGTACTTC.

This rearrangement joins TRBV4-1 to TRBJ2-1, with 14 bases fitting TRBD2. Germline assignment: CDR1 MGHRA and CDR2 YSYEKL. The CDR3 spans 17 residues. V lost 4 bases and J lost 10; bases outside the gene matches: 12. The CDR3 region is CASSLTLGLAGATEQFF. In DNA, the CDR3 is TGCGCCAGCAGCCTAACCTTGGGACTAGCGGGGGCAACGGAGCAGTTCTTC.

The chain links TRBV4-2 to TRBJ1-1, with D possibly being TRBD1 (5 bases). Germline CDR1 LGHNA, CDR2 YNFKEQ. Trimming took off 1 base at V and 5 bases at J, with 17 bases between the two ends. The CDR3 has 16 amino acids. The CDR3: CASSQAPGRRGTEAFF. The CDR3 coding sequence is TGTGCCAGCAGCCAAGCCCCAGGCAGACGGGGGACTGAAGCTTTCTTT.

The chain links TRBV18 to TRBJ1-1, with D maybe TRBD1 (6 bases). CDR1 and CDR2 from the germline V gene are KGHSH and LQKENI. The CDR3 has 15 amino acids. V lost 4 bases and J 6 bases, leaving 18 bases between the germline ends. CDR3: CASSLAIQGSAEAFF. The CDR3 DNA follows: TGTGCCAGCTCACTTGCTATCCAGGGGTCGGCTGAAGCTTTCTTT.

This clone was seen more than once but under ten times. This chain uses TRBV7-2 with TRBJ2-1; D unclear. The germline gives CDR1 SGHTA, CDR2 FQGNSA. V lost 6 bases to trimming and J lost 8 bases, with 8 bases between them. CDR3 length equals 11 residues. As DNA, the CDR3 is TGTGCCAGCAGTCCTGTCTATGAGCAGTTCTTC. It translates to CASSPVYEQFF.

The chain couples TRBV15 to TRBJ1-6; 9 positions agree with TRBD1. V shed 4 bases, J shed 9 bases, and the junction held 7 bases outside the gene matches. This CDR3 region has 15 residues. Per germline, CDR1 LNHNV and CDR2 YYDKDF (reference sequence). In DNA form, the CDR3 reads TGTGCCACCAGCAAAGGACAGGGGTATTCTTCACCCCTCCACTTT. As protein: CATSKGQGYSSPLHF. The whole variable domain, filled in from reference TRBV15 and TRBJ1-6, reads DAMVIQNPRYQVTQFGKPVTLSCSQTLNHNVMYWYQQKSSQAPKLLFHYYDKDFNNEADTPDNFQSRRPNTSFCFLDIRSPGLGDTAMYLCATSKGQGYSSPLHFGNGTRLTVT.

The CDR3 sequence is CASSESHRGLTNEKLFF. The DNA for the CDR3 is TGTGCCAGCAGTGAATCCCACAGGGGGCTAACTAATGAAAAACTGTTTTTT. The J gene is TRBJ1-4, the V gene TRBV25-1, with 9 bases fitting TRBD1. Trimming took 1 base from V and 1 from J; bases not matched to a gene: 4. The CDR3 is made up of 17 amino acids. In germline, CDR1 is MGHDK, CDR2 SYGVNS.

The chain carries TRBV5-5 and TRBJ2-7; a possible D gene is TRBD2 (5 bases). The V gene's germline CDR1 is SGHKS and CDR2 YYEKEE (reference sequence). V lost 3 bases and J 2 bases, leaving 12 bases between the germline ends. The CDR3 is 14 residues long. The CDR3 region has the DNA TGTGCCAGCAGCTCGCCGGGATTTCCCTACGAGCAGTACTTC. Protein: CASSSPGFPYEQYF.

The chain couples TRBV10-3 to TRBJ2-1, with 8 positions matching TRBD2. Germline lookup yields CDR1 ENHRY and CDR2 SYGVKD. V lost 2 bases to trimming and J lost 8 bases; unmatched junction nucleotides: 2. The CDR3 totals 13 residues. Here the CDR3 reads CAISERGGDEQFF. CDR3 sequence (DNA): TGTGCCATCAGTGAGCGGGGGGGGGATGAGCAGTTCTTC.

The V and J genes are TRBV6-5 and TRBJ1-5; TRBD1 aligns across 7 bases. The CDR3 is made up of 15 amino acids. Germline assignment: CDR1 MNHEY and CDR2 SVGAGI. V shed 7 bases, J shed 6 bases, and the junction held 12 bases outside the gene matches. As DNA, the CDR3 is TGTGCCAGCATTCTAAGGGTACAGGGGAGTCAGCCCCAGCATTTT. It is translated as CASILRVQGSQPQHF.

The chain is built from TRBV29-1 and TRBJ2-3; D uncertain. V shed 3 bases and J shed 4 bases, with 5 bases lying between them. Per the germline V gene, CDR1 is SQVTM and CDR2 is ANQGSEA. The length of the CDR3 is 11 residues. CDR3 nucleotide sequence: TGCAGCGTTGATCGGGCAGATACGCAGTATTTT. Its protein product is CSVDRADTQYF.

This chain joins TRBV24-1 and TRBJ1-1; no firm D call. The ends were cut back, 3 bases at V and 0 bases at J, with 16 bases in the middle. Looked up from germline, CDR1 is KGHDR and CDR2 is SFDVKD. The CDR3 covers 17 residues. Here the CDR3 DNA reads TGTGCCACCAGTGATACGAAAAGGGAGGGTATGAACACTGAAGCTTTCTTT. Its translation is CATSDTKREGMNTEAFF.

In DNA form, the CDR3 reads TGTGCCAGCAGACCTCAGGGGGAGGATGGCTACACCTTC. This codes for CASRPQGEDGYTF. V usage is TRBV12-3 or TRBV12-4 and J usage is TRBJ1-2; TRBD1 aligns across 7 bases. The ends lost 6 bases at V and 6 bases at J; junction bases unmatched: 7. The CDR3 runs 13 residues.

In regard to this clone: This CDR3 is also generated by other DNA sequences in the sample. The gene calls are TRBV4-3 and TRBJ1-1; D possibly corresponds to TRBD1 (6 bases). This CDR3 contains 15 residues. The ends were cut back, 1 base at V and 0 bases at J, with 9 bases in the middle. Per the germline V gene, CDR1 is LGHNA and CDR2 is YSLEER. The CDR3 bases are TGCGCCAGCAGCCAAGTTGGACAGATGAACACTGAAGCTTTCTTT. Translated, it gives CASSQVGQMNTEAFF.

This clone was recorded only once. This sequence joins TRBV5-5 and TRBJ1-2, with 9 bases fitting TRBD1. The germline gives CDR1 SGHKS, CDR2 YYEKEE (reference sequence). The CDR3 is 15 amino acids. J was trimmed by 6 bases and V by 1 base; bases with no gene match: 7. CDR3 in DNA: TGTGCCAGCAGCTTGTCGGGGACAGGGAATAATGGCTACACCTTC. Translated, it gives CASSLSGTGNNGYTF.

The chain uses TRBV7-9 and TRBJ1-5; 10 bases map to TRBD1. The CDR3 covers 14 residues. The junction had 4 bases not matched to a gene; V was cut back by 8 bases and J by 3 bases. The germline V gene has CDR1 SEHNR and CDR2 FQNEAQ (reference sequence). This chain's CDR3 is CASRGQGNNQPQHF. The CDR3 DNA reads as TGTGCCAGCCGGGGACAGGGGAACAATCAGCCCCAGCATTTT.

The chain employs TRBV29-1 and TRBJ1-2; TRBD1 matches 9 bases. Per the germline V gene, CDR1 is SQVTM and CDR2 is ANQGSEA. The J segment lost 8 bases and the V segment lost 1 base, leaving 11 bases of the junction unmatched. The CDR3 is 15 amino acids. CDR3 bases: TGCAGCGTTGAAGTCTCGGGACAGGGTACGTCCGGCTACACCTTC. Amino acids: CSVEVSGQGTSGYTF.

The chain recombines TRBV6-7 with TRBJ2-5; 11 nucleotides align to TRBD1. TRBV6-7 is an ORF for which the function is uncertain. This CDR3 has 16 residues. With V trimmed by 2 bases and J by 1 base, 3 bases remained unmatched. In DNA, the CDR3 is TGTGCCAGCAGTTACCCGGGACAGGGGGGCCAAGAGACCCAGTACTTC. Its protein product is CASSYPGQGGQETQYF.

The J gene is TRBJ1-6, the V gene TRBV11-2; possible D gene TRBD1, 5 bases. V dropped 5 bases and J dropped 10 bases, with 12 bases sitting between them. Germline assignment: CDR1 SGHAT and CDR2 FQNNGV. The CDR3 has 13 amino acids. The CDR3 reads CASSQGAGSPLHF. DNA for the CDR3: TGTGCCAGCAGCCAGGGAGCGGGCTCACCCCTCCACTTT.

The chain employs TRBV5-1 and TRBJ1-4; TRBD1 agrees at 7 bases. Germline loops: CDR1 SGHRS, CDR2 YFSETQ. This CDR3 is built from 15 residues. J gave up 5 bases and V 2 bases, and 6 bases lay outside the gene matches. The CDR3 DNA follows: TGCGCCAGCAGCTTAACAGGGGCGAAAAATGAAAAACTGTTTTTT. Translating it yields CASSLTGAKNEKLFF.

The rearrangement joins TRBV18 to TRBJ1-2; a weak D match, TRBD1 (5 bases). Trimming stripped 3 bases from V and 2 bases from J, with 7 bases between. The V gene's germline CDR1 is KGHSH and CDR2 LQKENI. The CDR3 spans 13 residues. The CDR3 DNA reads TGTGCCAGCTCACCGGACAACAACTATGGCTACACCTTC. Its translation: CASSPDNNYGYTF. Filled out from reference TRBV18 and TRBJ1-2, the complete variable domain reads NAGVMQNPRHLVRRRGQEARLRCSPMKGHSHVYWYRQLPEEGLKFMVYLQKENIIDESGMPKERFSAEFPKEGPSILRIQQVVRGDSAAYFCASSPDNNYGYTFGSGTRLTVV.

The rearrangement links TRBV6-2 or TRBV6-3 to TRBJ1-5, with D unresolved. CDR3 length: 12 residues. Trimming cost V 6 bases and J 16 bases, with 19 bases left between them. From germline, CDR1 is MNHEY and CDR2 SVGEGT. The CDR3 DNA is TGTGCCAGCAGCAGAGACACCGCAAATTTCCATTTT. Its protein is CASSRDTANFHF.